Listed below are T cell receptor beta chains from one sample, sequenced in a study of T cell changes during pregnancy in multiple sclerosis. Only in-frame clones appear in the TCRdb table, and some are missing; sequencing was by immunoSEQ multiplex PCR. The sample has some 16,000 clones; 75% to 85% are singletons. The sample here was CD8+ T cells from peripheral blood mononuclear cells, taken after pregnancy. All receptors come from a female donor in good health, enrolled as a control in a pregnancy study. Each CDR3 is given with its conserved first and last residue. D genes are given only for firm matches. Not every row has a clone size; where given, it reads once, few, many or a size class.

cdr3_length: 12
d_call: NA
v_call: TRBV2
clone_size: NA
j_call: TRBJ1-4
cdr3_aa: CATPGTNEKLFF
cdr3_nt: TGTGCCACTCCAGGAACTAATGAAAAACTGTTTTTT

cdr3_length: 15
d_call: TRBD2
v_call: TRBV10-3
clone_size: NA
j_call: TRBJ2-1
cdr3_aa: CAIRGLAGTYNEQFF
cdr3_nt: TGTGCCATCAGGGGACTAGCGGGGACCTACAATGAGCAGTTCTTC

cdr3_length: 15
d_call: TRBD2
v_call: TRBV5-6
clone_size: few
j_call: TRBJ2-7
cdr3_aa: CASRSGLAGGYEQYF
cdr3_nt: TGTGCCAGCAGATCCGGACTAGCGGGAGGCTACGAGCAGTACTTC

cdr3_length: 14
d_call: NA
v_call: TRBV6-4
clone_size: NA
j_call: TRBJ1-2
cdr3_aa: CASSDGEGHYGYTF
cdr3_nt: TGTGCCAGCAGTGACGGAGAAGGCCACTATGGCTACACCTTC

cdr3_length: 14
d_call: NA
v_call: TRBV9
clone_size: once
j_call: TRBJ2-3
cdr3_aa: CASSVYGQADTQYF
cdr3_nt: TGTGCCAGCAGCGTATATGGGCAGGCAGATACGCAGTATTTT

cdr3_length: 16
d_call: NA
v_call: TRBV9
clone_size: NA
j_call: TRBJ1-2
cdr3_aa: CASSVGGSSMLDGYTF
cdr3_nt: TGTGCCAGCAGCGTAGGCGGGTCCTCAATGCTAGATGGCTACACCTTC

cdr3_length: 16
d_call: NA
v_call: TRBV9
clone_size: NA
j_call: TRBJ1-3
cdr3_aa: CASSVENADSGNTIYF
cdr3_nt: TGTGCCAGCAGCGTAGAAAACGCGGACTCTGGAAACACCATATATTTT

cdr3_length: 16
d_call: NA
v_call: TRBV27
clone_size: NA
j_call: TRBJ1-4
cdr3_aa: CASSLTGRRTNEKLFF
cdr3_nt: TGTGCCAGCAGTTTAACGGGAAGGAGAACTAATGAAAAACTGTTTTTT

cdr3_length: 14
d_call: NA
v_call: TRBV6-5
clone_size: once
j_call: TRBJ1-5
cdr3_aa: CASNPSGTNQPQHF
cdr3_nt: TGTGCCAGCAACCCATCAGGAACCAATCAGCCCCAGCATTTT

cdr3_length: 13
d_call: NA
v_call: TRBV28
clone_size: NA
j_call: TRBJ2-1
cdr3_aa: CASSFGGTDEQFF
cdr3_nt: TGTGCCAGCAGTTTTGGGGGGACGGACGAGCAGTTCTTC

cdr3_length: 13
d_call: NA
v_call: TRBV13
clone_size: once
j_call: TRBJ2-1
cdr3_aa: CASLVGRYNEQFF
cdr3_nt: TGTGCCAGCCTAGTGGGGCGCTACAATGAGCAGTTCTTC

cdr3_length: 15
d_call: NA
v_call: TRBV6-1
clone_size: NA
j_call: TRBJ2-1
cdr3_aa: CASSEESAGYNEQFF
cdr3_nt: TGTGCCAGCAGTGAAGAGTCCGCAGGGTACAATGAGCAGTTCTTC

cdr3_length: 15
d_call: TRBD1
v_call: TRBV6-4
clone_size: NA
j_call: TRBJ2-2
cdr3_aa: CASSETGGDTGELFF
cdr3_nt: TGTGCCAGCAGTGAGACAGGGGGTGACACCGGGGAGCTGTTTTTT

cdr3_length: 13
d_call: TRBD1
v_call: TRBV29-1
clone_size: NA
j_call: TRBJ1-1
cdr3_aa: CSVWDRGNTEAFF
cdr3_nt: TGCAGCGTTTGGGACAGGGGGAACACTGAAGCTTTCTTT

cdr3_length: 16
d_call: TRBD2
v_call: TRBV10-3
clone_size: NA
j_call: TRBJ2-3
cdr3_aa: CAISEEGLARTDTQYF
cdr3_nt: TGTGCCATCAGTGAAGAGGGACTAGCGCGTACAGATACGCAGTATTTT

cdr3_length: 15
d_call: NA
v_call: TRBV5-5
clone_size: NA
j_call: TRBJ2-7
cdr3_aa: CASSLLASRSREQYF
cdr3_nt: TGTGCCAGCAGCTTGTTGGCTAGCAGATCACGCGAGCAGTACTTC

cdr3_length: 14
d_call: NA
v_call: TRBV6-4
clone_size: NA
j_call: TRBJ1-2
cdr3_aa: CASSEGESNYGYTF
cdr3_nt: TGTGCCAGCAGCGAGGGAGAATCTAACTATGGCTACACCTTC

cdr3_length: 16
d_call: NA
v_call: TRBV2
clone_size: NA
j_call: TRBJ1-2
cdr3_aa: CASSEALLGADYGYTF
cdr3_nt: TGTGCCAGCAGTGAAGCGCTTTTGGGGGCGGACTATGGCTACACCTTC

cdr3_length: 15
d_call: TRBD2
v_call: TRBV19
clone_size: NA
j_call: TRBJ2-1
cdr3_aa: CASSMGLADYNEQFF
cdr3_nt: TGTGCCAGTAGTATGGGACTAGCGGACTACAATGAGCAGTTCTTC

cdr3_length: 15
d_call: TRBD2
v_call: TRBV6-1
clone_size: once
j_call: TRBJ2-1
cdr3_aa: CASSELAGGYNEQFF
cdr3_nt: TGTGCCAGCAGTGAATTAGCGGGAGGGTACAATGAGCAGTTCTTC

cdr3_length: 17
d_call: NA
v_call: TRBV4-3
clone_size: NA
j_call: TRBJ2-1
cdr3_aa: CASSQESSPSSYNEQFF
cdr3_nt: TGCGCCAGCAGCCAAGAATCAAGCCCGAGCTCCTACAATGAGCAGTTCTTC

cdr3_length: 18
d_call: NA
v_call: TRBV9
clone_size: NA
j_call: TRBJ2-1
cdr3_aa: CASSVETFGGEGYNEQFF
cdr3_nt: TGTGCCAGCAGCGTAGAGACATTCGGGGGAGAGGGCTACAATGAGCAGTTCTTC

cdr3_length: 13
d_call: NA
v_call: TRBV6-1
clone_size: NA
j_call: TRBJ1-1
cdr3_aa: CASSERVHTEAFF
cdr3_nt: TGTGCCAGCAGTGAAAGAGTTCACACTGAAGCTTTCTTT

cdr3_length: 15
d_call: NA
v_call: TRBV4-3
clone_size: NA
j_call: TRBJ1-4
cdr3_aa: CASSQENEGNAKLFF
cdr3_nt: TGCGCCAGCAGCCAAGAAAACGAGGGTAATGCAAAACTGTTTTTT

cdr3_length: 13
d_call: NA
v_call: TRBV5-4
clone_size: NA
j_call: TRBJ2-5
cdr3_aa: CASSFWGVETQYF
cdr3_nt: TGTGCCAGCAGCTTCTGGGGCGTGGAGACCCAGTACTTC

cdr3_length: 15
d_call: TRBD1
v_call: TRBV6-5
clone_size: NA
j_call: TRBJ2-7
cdr3_aa: CASSYLPGGSDEQYF
cdr3_nt: TGTGCCAGCAGTTACCTGCCAGGGGGTAGCGACGAGCAGTACTTC

cdr3_length: 15
d_call: NA
v_call: TRBV9
clone_size: NA
j_call: TRBJ2-1
cdr3_aa: CASSGAGGKADEQFF
cdr3_nt: TGTGCCAGCAGCGGGGCGGGTGGGAAGGCGGATGAGCAGTTCTTC

cdr3_length: 15
d_call: NA
v_call: TRBV5-6
clone_size: NA
j_call: TRBJ2-7
cdr3_aa: CASSSEARPSYEQYF
cdr3_nt: TGTGCCAGCAGCTCAGAGGCGAGGCCCTCCTACGAGCAGTACTTC

cdr3_length: 16
d_call: TRBD1
v_call: TRBV9
clone_size: NA
j_call: TRBJ2-1
cdr3_aa: CASSSQGVSSYNEQFF
cdr3_nt: TGTGCCAGCAGCTCCCAGGGGGTAAGCTCCTACAATGAGCAGTTCTTC

cdr3_length: 16
d_call: NA
v_call: TRBV9
clone_size: NA
j_call: TRBJ2-7
cdr3_aa: CASSPSRKGVPYEQYF
cdr3_nt: TGTGCCAGCAGCCCCTCAAGGAAGGGGGTGCCCTACGAGCAGTACTTC

cdr3_length: 16
d_call: NA
v_call: TRBV6-4
clone_size: NA
j_call: TRBJ2-2
cdr3_aa: CASSDSSQGNTGELFF
cdr3_nt: TGTGCCAGCAGTGACTCGTCACAGGGGAACACCGGGGAGCTGTTTTTT

cdr3_length: 17
d_call: NA
v_call: TRBV4-3
clone_size: NA
j_call: TRBJ2-7
cdr3_aa: CASSQDFPGLSSYEQYF
cdr3_nt: TGCGCCAGCAGCCAAGATTTCCCGGGACTGTCCTCCTACGAGCAGTACTTC